The clone carrying this T cell receptor beta chain was seen more than once but under ten times. The junction had 3 bases not matched to a gene; V was cut back by 0 bases and J by 8 bases. This CDR3 is built from 13 residues. CDR1 and CDR2 (germline): SGDLS, YYNGEE. This entry comes from a study of identical twins. In TCRdb, the 5' RACE reads were re-called with MiXCR into one record per CDR3 protein. Here the sample spans hundreds of thousands of distinct CDR3 sequences, about 14% being singletons. This sequence was found in a woman aged 18-35 years in good health. The sample consisted of memory (CD45RO+) T cells sorted from blood. This chain joins TRBV9 and TRBJ2-3, with 7 positions matching TRBD2. The DNA of the CDR3 is TGTGCCAGCAGCGTAGGAAGGGAGGGTACGCAGTATTTT. Translated: CASSVGREGTQYF.